What follows is one T cell receptor (beta chain) and its context. Its antigen is undetermined. The sample originates from a study of T cell responses to AZD1222 COVID-19 vaccine. Findings and limits, study-wide: Mostly white British, mostly female donors; authors suggested clonal diversity may be underestimated. CD4 TCRs associated with vaccination spanned spike, dominating at 160-218 and 743-854.

Generated by immunoSEQ multiplex PCR, the TCRdb table keeps only in-frame clones and is missing some. The table has fewer than 85,000 clones, about 91% seen once; the top ten hold 20%. With V trimmed by 2 bases and J by 8 bases, 6 bases remained unmatched. Looked up from germline, CDR1 is MNHEY and CDR2 is SMNVEV (reference sequence). This CDR3 contains 15 residues. This chain links TRBV27 with TRBJ2-1, with 10 bases aligning to TRBD2. This specimen consisted of peripheral blood, obtained on day 0 of AZD1222 vaccination. The sequence derives from an adult in good health. The CDR3 is CASSLGASGGYEQFF. CDR3 nucleotides: TGTGCCAGCAGTTTAGGGGCTAGCGGGGGCTATGAGCAGTTCTTC.